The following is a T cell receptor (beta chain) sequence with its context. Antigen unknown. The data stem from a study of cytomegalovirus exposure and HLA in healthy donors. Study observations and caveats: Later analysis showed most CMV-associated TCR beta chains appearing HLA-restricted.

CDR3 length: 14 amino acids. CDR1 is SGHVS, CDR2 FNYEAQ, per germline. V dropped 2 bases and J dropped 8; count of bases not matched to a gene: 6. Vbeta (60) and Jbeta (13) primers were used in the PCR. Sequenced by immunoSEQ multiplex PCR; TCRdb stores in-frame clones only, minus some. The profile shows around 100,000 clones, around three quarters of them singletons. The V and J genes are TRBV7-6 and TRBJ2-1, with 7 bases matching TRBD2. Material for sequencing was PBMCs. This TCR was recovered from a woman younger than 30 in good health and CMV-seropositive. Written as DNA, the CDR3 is TGTGCCAGCAGCTTAAGGGGAGGGGAGGATGAGCAGTTCTTC. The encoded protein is CASSLRGGEDEQFF.